The 20 T cell receptor beta chains reported below all come from one sample, sequenced in a study of blood T cells in healthy people across ages. A second PCR, run for about 6 to 11 cycles, used a sample-barcoded 5' primer plus a J-beta primer mix. One entry per CDR3 protein, called by TCRdb with MiXCR from the 5' RACE reads. The data contain hundreds of thousands of distinct CDR3 sequences, 45% to 65% of them singletons. The sample was blood. The receptors here all came from a man in his 60s in good health.

The genes are TRBV7-9 and TRBJ2-7, with 8 bases matching TRBD2. The junction had 6 bases not matched to a gene; V was cut back by 1 base and J by 1 base. Germline V lookup: CDR1 SEHNR, CDR2 FQNEAQ (reference sequence). This CDR3 has 16 amino acids. CDR3 protein: CASSLVQRGTSYEQYF. The CDR3 DNA follows: TGTGCCAGCAGCTTAGTCCAGCGGGGGACTTCCTACGAGCAGTACTTC.

The chain joins TRBV3-1 to TRBJ2-1, with 8 bases fitting TRBD2. Trimming removed 4 bases from V and 3 bases from J; junction bases left unmatched: 8. This CDR3 contains 16 residues. From germline, CDR1 is LGHDT and CDR2 YNNKEL (reference sequence). In DNA form, the CDR3 reads TGTGCCAGCAGCCCCCCCGGGGGGGCTAACTACAATGAGCAGTTCTTC. The encoded protein is CASSPPGGANYNEQFF.

This clonotype has just a few counts. The J gene is TRBJ2-7, the V gene TRBV9; D not resolved. The J call may be in error: the DNA end matches TRBJ2-5 better. This CDR3 is built from 14 residues. Germline CDR1 and CDR2: SGDLS and YYNGEE. CDR3 coding DNA: TGTGCCAGCAGCGTAGACCCGCTTGTAGAGACCCAGTACTTC. Protein product: CASSVDPLVETQYF.

This clonotype was found a few times. This chain links TRBV9 with TRBJ2-7; no definite D call. CDR1 is SGDLS and CDR2 is YYNGEE in the germline V gene. This CDR3 has 14 amino acids. V lost 0 bases, J lost 2 bases, and 9 bases lay in between. In DNA form, the CDR3 reads TGTGCCAGCAGCGTAGCTGGCAATCCCTACGAGCAGTACTTC. It specifies CASSVAGNPYEQYF.

The V and J genes are TRBV20-1 and TRBJ1-2, with D hard to call. This CDR3 region has 14 residues. Between the trimmed V and J ends, which lost 3 bases and 7 bases, there was a span of 18 bases. From germline, CDR1 is DFQATT and CDR2 SNEGSKA (reference sequence). The CDR3 DNA reads TGCAGTGCTAGCCCGCCCTCCAGTAATCGTGGCTACACCTTC. Protein product: CSASPPSSNRGYTF.

The chain couples TRBV27 to TRBJ1-5; weak D call: TRBD1 (5 bases). The germline V gene encodes CDR1 MNHEY and CDR2 SMNVEV (reference sequence). The CDR3 covers 14 residues. V was shortened by 3 bases and J by 5 bases, with 11 bases between the two germline ends. For the CDR3, the DNA is TGTGCCAGCAGTTTGGGGGGTCCTTATCAGCCCCAGCATTTT. Its protein product is CASSLGGPYQPQHF.

The CDR3 is CSARFQTGRARDAQYF. CDR3 in DNA: TGCAGTGCTAGATTCCAAACGGGCAGGGCAAGAGATGCCCAGTACTTC. The chain combines TRBV20-1 with TRBJ2-5; the D gene is possibly TRBD1 (5 bases). Germline CDR1 reads DFQATT; CDR2 reads SNEGSKA (reference sequence). The V end was cut by 2 bases, the J end by 9 bases, with 25 bases between. The CDR3 has 16 amino acids.

This clonotype was counted only a few times. This chain uses TRBV3-1 with TRBJ1-1; D unclear. The germline CDR1 and CDR2 sequences are LGHDT and YNNKEL (reference sequence). V was shortened by 4 bases and J by 2 bases, with 8 bases between the two germline ends. The CDR3 consists of 13 residues. The CDR3 nucleotides read TGTGCCAGCAGCCCATCAGCAAACACTGAAGCTTTCTTT. Protein: CASSPSANTEAFF.

The chain employs TRBV7-2 and TRBJ2-5; D remains ambiguous. CDR3 size: 14 residues. The germline V and J ends were trimmed by 3 bases and 7 bases, with 15 bases remaining between them. Germline CDR1 SGHTA, CDR2 FQGNSA. The CDR3 nucleotides read TGTGCCAGCAGCTTTAGAGTCCCCGAGGCGACCCAGTACTTC. Amino acids: CASSFRVPEATQYF.

As for this clonotype: At one end, the junction sequence differs from germline, possibly due to a read error. J is TRBJ2-1 and V is TRBV6-5; 7 bases align to TRBD2. This CDR3 has 16 amino acids. CDR1 MNHEY and CDR2 SVGAGI come from the germline V gene. CDR3 in DNA: TGCGCCAGCAGTTACTCTGGCGGGGGATCGTCTTGGGAGCAGTTCTTC. It is translated as CASSYSGGGSSWEQFF.

This rearrangement joins TRBV11-2 to TRBJ2-6; D may match TRBD1 or TRBD2 (7 bases each). In germline, CDR1 is SGHAT, CDR2 FQNNGV. V dropped 4 bases and J dropped 0 bases, with 22 bases sitting between them. The CDR3 extends over 20 amino acids. The CDR3 here is CASSSVGGTALRSGANVLTF. CDR3 coding DNA: TGTGCCAGCAGCTCCGTCGGGGGGACAGCTCTGCGCTCTGGGGCCAACGTCCTGACTTTC.

This clonotype occurred once. V gene TRBV5-1 combines with J gene TRBJ2-2, with no clear D. V dropped 2 bases and J dropped 2 bases, with 10 bases sitting between them. The length of the CDR3 is 15 residues. From germline, CDR1 is SGHRS and CDR2 YFSETQ. As DNA, the CDR3 is TGCGCCAGCAGCTTCTCTCGACCTAACACCGGGGAGCTGTTTTTT. Protein sequence: CASSFSRPNTGELFF.

The chain has TRBV27 and TRBJ2-3, with D tentatively TRBD1 (5 bases). The germline CDR1 and CDR2 sequences are MNHEY and SMNVEV (reference sequence). V was cut by 3 bases and J by 2 bases, with 9 bases left in between. This CDR3 contains 14 residues. As DNA, the CDR3 is TGTGCCAGCAGTTTGTGGGGCCCCACAGATACGCAGTATTTT. Its protein product is CASSLWGPTDTQYF.

This chain connects TRBV13 to TRBJ2-3, with 7 positions matching TRBD2. V lost 3 bases, J lost 6 bases, and 6 bases stayed unmatched. There are 14 residues in the CDR3. From germline, CDR1 is PRHDT and CDR2 FYEKMQ (reference sequence). CDR3 DNA: TGTGCCAGCAGCTTCAACGGGGGGACCGATACGCAGTATTTT. Protein: CASSFNGGTDTQYF. Looking up the rest from reference TRBV13 and TRBJ2-3 gives the full variable domain: AAGVIQSPRHLIKEKRETATLKCYPIPRHDTVYWYQQGPGQDPQFLISFYEKMQSDKGSIPDRFSAQQFSDYHSELNMSSLELGDSALYFCASSFNGGTDTQYFGPGTRLTVL.

The rearrangement links TRBV7-9 to TRBJ1-6; D is undetermined. Trimming cost V 3 bases and J 5 bases, with 11 bases left between them. This CDR3 has 15 amino acids. From germline, CDR1 is SEHNR and CDR2 FQNEAQ (reference sequence). The CDR3 region has the DNA TGTGCCAGCAGCTTCGCGGAAAGGAATAATTCACCCCTCCACTTT. Protein: CASSFAERNNSPLHF.

In its sample, this clonotype was seen a few times. This chain connects TRBV20-1 to TRBJ2-1; maybe TRBD1 (5 bases). Trimming cost V 0 bases and J 5 bases, with 20 bases left between them. The germline V gene has CDR1 DFQATT and CDR2 SNEGSKA (reference sequence). This CDR3 has 17 amino acids. The CDR3 reads CSARDNARQGGHNEQFF. The DNA of the CDR3 is TGCAGTGCTAGAGATAACGCGCGGCAGGGCGGACACAATGAGCAGTTCTTC.

This chain uses TRBV9 with TRBJ2-5, with unresolved D. Trimming cost V 3 bases and J 4 bases, with 10 bases left between them. The germline V gene has CDR1 SGDLS and CDR2 YYNGEE. The CDR3 runs 13 residues. The CDR3 DNA sequence: TGTGCCAGCAGCGCAGAGTTGGGAGAGACCCAGTACTTC. Its protein is CASSAELGETQYF.

This clonotype was seen only a few times. The CDR3 region has the DNA TGCAGTGGTTCCACAATCTACGAGCAGTACTTC. Translating it yields CSGSTIYEQYF. The chain joins TRBV20-1 to TRBJ2-7; D not resolved. Per germline, CDR1 DFQATT and CDR2 SNEGSKA (reference sequence). The CDR3 extends over 11 amino acids. The V gene lost 7 bases and the J gene lost 3 bases, with 10 bases spanning the gap.

V usage is TRBV2 and J usage is TRBJ2-5; D is undetermined. V gave up 7 bases and J gave up 4 bases, with 7 bases separating them. Germline V CDR1 and CDR2: SNHLY, FYNNEI. CDR3 size: 11 residues. This CDR3 reads CASKYGETQYF. The CDR3 DNA sequence: TGTGCCAGCAAATATGGAGAGACCCAGTACTTC.

The V and J genes are TRBV2 and TRBJ2-5, with TRBD1 matching over 9 bases. The DNA matches TRBJ2-7 better at its end, which makes the J call doubtful. Germline lookup yields CDR1 SNHLY and CDR2 FYNNEI. This CDR3 has 13 residues. CDR3 amino acids: CASTLGQGYEQYF. Here the CDR3 DNA reads TGTGCCAGCACCCTGGGACAGGGATACGAGCAGTACTTC.